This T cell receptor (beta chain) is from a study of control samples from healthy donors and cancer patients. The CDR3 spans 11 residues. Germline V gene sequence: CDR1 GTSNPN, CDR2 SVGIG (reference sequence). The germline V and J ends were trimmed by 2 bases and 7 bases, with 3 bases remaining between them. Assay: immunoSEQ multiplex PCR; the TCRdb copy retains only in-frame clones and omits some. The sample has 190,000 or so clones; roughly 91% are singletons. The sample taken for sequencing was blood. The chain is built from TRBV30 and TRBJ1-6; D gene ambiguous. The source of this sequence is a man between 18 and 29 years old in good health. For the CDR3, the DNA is TGTGCCTGGAGTCAGAATTCACCCCTCCACTTT. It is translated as CAWSQNSPLHF.